The next 17 T cell receptor beta chains were all read from a single sample in a study of OX40 agonist ivuxolimab in advanced cancers. Libraries were prepared by immunoSEQ multiplex PCR; TCRdb keeps only in-frame clonotypes and omits some of them. The table includes some 80,000 clones, 94% detected once. The material sequenced was CD4+ or CD8+ T cells sorted from blood, taken in a trial of the OX40 agonist ivuxolimab. The receptors shown here come from an adult with an advanced solid tumor such as melanoma, head and neck, liver or kidney cancer.

The chain carries TRBV15 and TRBJ2-7; no reliable D call. V lost 0 bases to trimming and J lost 2 bases, with 5 bases between them. Germline-derived CDR1 and CDR2 are LNHNV and YYDKDF (reference sequence). This CDR3 comprises 13 residues. DNA for the CDR3: TGTGCCACCAGCAGAGAAACAACCTACGAGCAGTACTTC. Its protein is CATSRETTYEQYF.

The chain employs TRBV6-1 and TRBJ2-7; possibly TRBD1 for D (5 bases). Trimming left V 2 bases short and J 5 bases short, with 10 bases between. Germline V gene lookup returns CDR1 MNHNS and CDR2 SASEGT. The length of the CDR3 is 13 residues. The CDR3 loop reads CASSEIGVDEQYF. The CDR3 DNA sequence: TGTGCCAGCAGTGAAATAGGGGTCGACGAGCAGTACTTC.

The chain uses TRBV5-1 and TRBJ2-7; weak D call: TRBD2 (5 bases). CDR3 length: 13 residues. Trimming shortened V by 2 bases and J by 0 bases, and 6 bases separated the two germline ends. CDR1 and CDR2 from the germline V gene are SGHRS and YFSETQ. CDR3 region: CASSFTSSYEQYF. In DNA, the CDR3 is TGCGCCAGCAGCTTCACTAGCTCCTACGAGCAGTACTTC.

This sequence joins TRBV27 and TRBJ2-7; 11 bases map to TRBD2. Germline V gene lookup returns CDR1 MNHEY and CDR2 SMNVEV (reference sequence). V trimming: 2 bases; J trimming: 2 bases; junction bases outside the gene matches: 5. There are 16 residues in the CDR3. The CDR3 nucleotides are TGTGCCAGCAGTTTAAACGGACTAGCGGGCCCCTACGAGCAGTACTTC. Protein sequence: CASSLNGLAGPYEQYF.

This clone showed up just a few times. The genes are TRBV7-8 and TRBJ1-5; no clear D gene. The CDR3 has 13 amino acids. V was shortened by 3 bases and J by 6 bases, with 9 bases between the two germline ends. CDR1 is SGHVS and CDR2 is FQNEAQ in the germline V gene. Here the CDR3 DNA reads TGTGCCAGCAGCTTGAGGAACCGTCAGCCCCAGCATTTT. Its translation: CASSLRNRQPQHF.

The chain links TRBV19 to TRBJ1-4; a weak D match, TRBD1 (5 bases). The V gene lost 5 bases and the J gene lost 5 bases, with 15 bases spanning the gap. This CDR3 is 15 amino acids long. From germline, CDR1 is LNHDA and CDR2 SQIVND (reference sequence). CDR3 sequence (DNA): TGTGCCAGTAGTCCTCAGGGTCGTCAGAATGAAAAACTGTTTTTT. It codes for CASSPQGRQNEKLFF.

The chain couples TRBV28 to TRBJ1-2; 7 positions agree with TRBD1. CDR1 is MDHEN and CDR2 is SYDVKM in the germline V gene. This CDR3 comprises 14 residues. V trimming: 2 bases; J trimming: 4 bases; junction bases outside the gene matches: 4. CDR3 region: CASSLDGTVYGYTF. In DNA, the CDR3 is TGTGCCAGCAGTTTAGACGGGACAGTCTATGGCTACACCTTC.

The chain couples TRBV28 to TRBJ1-5; a weak D match, TRBD1 (6 bases). CDR3 length: 16 amino acids. Germline values: CDR1 MDHEN, CDR2 SYDVKM. The V end lost 5 bases, the J end lost 1 base, and 15 bases lay between the germline ends. In nucleotides, the CDR3 is TGTGCCAGCAGTATAGCTACAGGGCGAAGCAATCAGCCCCAGCATTTT. Translated: CASSIATGRSNQPQHF.

The chain recombines TRBV2 with TRBJ2-5, with a possible D match to TRBD1 (6 bases). The J call may be faulty, since TRBJ2-7 better matches the DNA end. This CDR3 is built from 13 residues. Germline CDR1 SNHLY, CDR2 FYNNEI. The DNA of the CDR3 is TGTGCCAGCCAGGGGTGGAGATCGAACGAGCAGTACTTC. Amino acid sequence: CASQGWRSNEQYF.

The chain combines TRBV19 with TRBJ1-2; no clear D gene. This CDR3 spans 12 amino acids. The ends were cut back, 2 bases at V and 2 bases at J, with 3 bases in the middle. CDR1 and CDR2 (germline): LNHDA, SQIVND (reference sequence). DNA for the CDR3: TGTGCCAGTAGTATACTAAACTATGGCTACACCTTC. Its protein is CASSILNYGYTF.

The chain carries TRBV6-5 and TRBJ1-4; no reliable D call. The CDR3 has 12 amino acids. Germline-derived CDR1 and CDR2 are MNHEY and SVGAGI. V was trimmed by 6 bases and J by 7 bases, leaving 9 bases between them. The CDR3 DNA is TGTGCCAGCAGGTTGCCGGGTGAAAAACTGTTTTTT. Translation gives CASRLPGEKLFF.

The chain uses TRBV6-5 and TRBJ2-2; D may be TRBD2 (6 bases). Germline lookup yields CDR1 MNHEY and CDR2 SVGAGI. Deletions cut 5 bases from V and 1 base from J, with 11 bases between. The CDR3 has 15 amino acids. As DNA, the CDR3 is TGTGCCAGCAGTCTAGCGCGGGGGAACACCGGGGAGCTGTTTTTT. Protein: CASSLARGNTGELFF.

The chain combines TRBV4-1 with TRBJ2-3; 9 bases match TRBD1. V gave up 1 base and J gave up 4 bases; unmatched junction bases: 6. Germline V gene lookup returns CDR1 MGHRA and CDR2 YSYEKL. The CDR3 is 16 amino acids. The CDR3 region is CASSQVLQGAADTQYF. The CDR3 DNA sequence: TGCGCCAGCAGCCAAGTGTTACAGGGGGCTGCAGATACGCAGTATTTT.

The chain employs TRBV2 and TRBJ2-7; 9 bases fit TRBD1. V shed 3 bases, J shed 4 bases, and the junction held 10 bases outside the gene matches. This CDR3 contains 16 residues. From germline, CDR1 is SNHLY and CDR2 FYNNEI. The CDR3 DNA follows: TGTGCCAGCAGTGACCTAAACAGGGGGCCGATTTACGAGCAGTACTTC. Its translation: CASSDLNRGPIYEQYF.

This chain uses TRBV15 with TRBJ1-2, with 10 positions matching TRBD1. This CDR3 spans 14 amino acids. Germline-derived CDR1 and CDR2 are LNHNV and YYDKDF (reference sequence). Trimming removed 7 bases from V and 2 bases from J; junction bases left unmatched: 4. The CDR3 region is CATTADRGNYGYTF. The CDR3 DNA reads as TGTGCCACCACCGCGGACAGGGGGAACTATGGCTACACCTTC.

The chain has TRBV5-8 and TRBJ2-7; TRBD2 might be the D (6 bases). The CDR3 sequence is 14 residues long. The germline V gene encodes CDR1 SGHTS and CDR2 YDEGEE. Trimming removed 2 bases from V and 7 bases from J, with 16 bases in between. The CDR3 DNA sequence: TGTGCCAGCAGCTTCGGAGGGAGATCGTGGGAGCAGTACTTC. Translation: CASSFGGRSWEQYF.

The rearrangement joins TRBV5-1 to TRBJ2-2; D gene ambiguous. The germline V gene has CDR1 SGHRS and CDR2 YFSETQ. The CDR3 sequence is 15 residues long. Between the trimmed V and J ends, which lost 0 bases and 1 base, there was a span of 7 bases. CDR3 amino acids: CASSLGHRNTGELFF. The CDR3 coding sequence is TGCGCCAGCAGCTTGGGACATAGGAACACCGGGGAGCTGTTTTTT.